This T cell receptor (beta chain) is drawn from a study of T-cell reconstitution after alpha-beta-depleted transplantation in children. Of note for this clonotype: Its antigen is not identified.

The CDR3 contains 19 residues. Losses at the gene ends were 5 bases for V and 1 base for J; bases not matched to a gene: 19. From germline, CDR1 is LGHDT and CDR2 YNNKEL (reference sequence). This sample's TCRbeta library carried unique molecular identifier barcodes. TCRdb processed the PCR reads anew with MiXCR; each CDR3 protein has one entry. The sample records about 870,000 distinct CDR3 sequences, roughly 15% being singletons. The study's findings and limits: Several hundred expanded graft clones reportedly supplied alpha-beta T cells about two months after transplant.

The chain combines TRBV3-1 with TRBJ2-5, with 7 bases aligning to TRBD2. This specimen was PBMCs, mostly from graft donor cells, taken 360 days after TCRalphabeta/CD19-depleted stem cell transplant. The sequence was obtained from a male patient aged 10 to 17 who had a stem cell transplant for acute lymphoblastic leukemia, so the T cells may come from the graft donor. The CDR3 sequence is CASSGNLREGKLTQETQYF. As DNA, the CDR3 is TGTGCCAGCAGCGGAAACTTAAGGGAGGGCAAGCTGACCCAAGAGACCCAGTACTTC.